In its sample, the clone carrying this T cell receptor beta chain was seen a few times. This beta chain is off target for a library built for alpha chains, so its abundance means little. TCRdb re-called the RT-PCR reads with MiXCR, one entry per CDR3 protein. The sample includes about 6,500 distinct CDR3 sequences, approximately 91% of them seen just once. The CDR3 is 15 amino acids. Trimming removed 0 bases at V and 3 bases at J, with 10 bases between. The germline CDR1 and CDR2 sequences are SGDLS and YYNGEE. The sequence was collected from a female donor in good health, serving as a healthy control. The chain recombines TRBV9 with TRBJ2-1, with D uncertain. Sequencing was carried out using memory CD4+ T cells from blood. The CDR3: CASSVGAGYYNEQFF. The DNA for the CDR3 is TGTGCCAGCAGCGTAGGGGCAGGTTACTACAATGAGCAGTTCTTC. Looking up the rest from reference TRBV9 and TRBJ2-1 gives the full variable domain: DSGVTQTPKHLITATGQRVTLRCSPRSGDLSVYWYQQSLDQGLQFLIQYYNGEERAKGNILERFSAQQFPDLHSELNLSSLELGDSALYFCASSVGAGYYNEQFFGPGTRLTVL.